This section outlines one T cell receptor beta chain sequence together with its context. Authors' processing steps: Nucleated cell number was recorded as an estimate derived from reference gene primer amplification. Assay used: immunoSEQ multiplex PCR; TCRdb lists only in-frame clones, some missing. The V and J calls and the clone size are those of that table, but D and trimming were determined from the DNA. The data hold about 140,000 clones, with around 81% observed a single time. Germline V gives CDR1 SGHRS, CDR2 YFSETQ. V dropped 1 base and J dropped 8 bases, with 18 bases sitting between them. The CDR3 is 15 amino acids. These data are taken from a study of blood T cell repertoires in COVID-19.

The genes are TRBV5-1 and TRBJ1-2; TRBD1 is a possible D gene (5 bases). The sequence was collected from a woman aged 45-65 years with acute or convalescent COVID-19. The specimen sequenced was peripheral blood. The CDR3 sequence is CASSLSVRVGGGYTF. The DNA for the CDR3 is TGCGCCAGCAGCTTGAGTGTCAGGGTGGGAGGCGGCTACACCTTC.